These 10 T cell receptor beta chains were sequenced from one sample in a study of graft-versus-host responses after intestinal transplantation. This table comes from immunoSEQ multiplex PCR, and its TCRdb copy is limited to in-frame clones, with some not included. The sample consists of roughly 56,000 clones, 90% to 95% of them appearing once. The sample in question was PBMCs, obtained around 120 days after intestinal transplantation. The receptors originated from a human patient who received an intestinal transplant, so some T cells may come from the graft donor.

The count of this clone is one. The CDR3: CASSQPTSGVSYNEQFF. The DNA for the CDR3 is TGTGCCAGCAGCCAACCAACTAGCGGAGTCTCCTACAATGAGCAGTTCTTC. The rearrangement joins TRBV4-2 to TRBJ2-1, with TRBD2 identical over 8 bases. V lost 2 bases, J lost 0 bases, and 6 bases stayed unmatched. Germline CDR1 and CDR2: LGHNA and YNFKEQ. The CDR3 has 17 amino acids.

This clone was found once. This rearrangement joins TRBV4-1 to TRBJ2-7; TRBD2 agrees at 7 bases. J lost 3 bases, V lost 0 bases, and 8 bases had no gene match. The germline gives CDR1 MGHRA, CDR2 YSYEKL. The CDR3 loop spans 16 amino acids. The CDR3 bases are TGCGCCAGCAGCCAAGAGGTGTTGGGGGGGTTCTACGAGCAGTACTTC. Encoded protein: CASSQEVLGGFYEQYF.

This clone was seen once. This chain uses TRBV5-1 with TRBJ1-1; 7 positions match TRBD1. The CDR3 spans 17 residues. Germline V gene data show CDR1 as SGHRS and CDR2 as YFSETQ. The V and J ends lost 4 bases and 1 base, in that order; junction bases with no gene match: 13. The CDR3 DNA reads as TGCGCCAGCAGCGCGTATATGACAGGGCGTAAGAACACTGAAGCTTTCTTT. Its protein product is CASSAYMTGRKNTEAFF. Variable domain in full (rest from reference TRBV5-1 and TRBJ1-1): KAGVTQTPRYLIKTRGQQVTLSCSPISGHRSVSWYQQTPGQGLQFLFEYFSETQRNKGNFPGRFSGRQFSNSRSEMNVSTLELGDSALYLCASSAYMTGRKNTEAFFGQGTRLTVV.

The chain employs TRBV5-6 and TRBJ1-2; D perhaps matches TRBD1 (5 bases). The CDR3 totals 16 residues. The germline V gene encodes CDR1 SGHDT and CDR2 YYEEEE. The V gene lost 4 bases and the J gene lost 1 base, with 17 bases spanning the gap. In nucleotides, the CDR3 is TGTGCCAGCAGCGGGCCGTGGACAACTTATAACTATGGCTACACCTTC. It translates to CASSGPWTTYNYGYTF.

V and J are TRBV7-6 and TRBJ2-2; D gene uncertain. The germline CDR1 and CDR2 sequences are SGHVS and FNYEAQ. V lost 5 bases to trimming and J lost 6 bases, with 4 bases between them. This CDR3 is 11 amino acids long. In DNA form, the CDR3 reads TGTGCCAGCAGCCGTTCCGGGGAGCTGTTTTTT. Translating gives CASSRSGELFF.

This chain uses TRBV27 with TRBJ1-1, with a weak D call TRBD1 (5 bases). V shed 0 bases and J shed 0 bases, with 8 bases lying between them. The CDR3 has 15 residues. Germline CDR1 reads MNHEY; CDR2 reads SMNVEV (reference sequence). The CDR3 loop is CASSLSRGMNTEAFF. Here the CDR3 DNA reads TGTGCCAGCAGTTTATCAAGGGGAATGAACACTGAAGCTTTCTTT.

The V call is TRBV2, the J call TRBJ1-3; 8 nucleotides match TRBD1. CDR3 size: 16 residues. Trimming took 11 bases from V and 0 from J; bases not matched to a gene: 12. Per the germline V gene, CDR1 is SNHLY and CDR2 is FYNNEI. The CDR3 nucleotides are TGTGCCGGCGGGTCGGGGGACAGGAGCTCTGGAAACACCATATATTTT. This codes for CAGGSGDRSSGNTIYF. Drawing the rest from reference TRBV2 and TRBJ1-3, the complete variable domain is EPEVTQTPSHQVTQMGQEVILRCVPISNHLYFYWYRQILGQKVEFLVSFYNNEISEKSEIFDDQFSVERPDGSNFTLKIRSTKLEDSAMYFCAGGSGDRSSGNTIYFGEGSWLTVV.

The chain employs TRBV28 and TRBJ2-2; tentative D call: TRBD2 (6 bases). The V and J ends lost 3 bases and 5 bases respectively, with 7 bases between them. The CDR3 covers 13 residues. Germline V CDR1 and CDR2: MDHEN, SYDVKM. The CDR3 reads CASSLRETGELFF. The CDR3 DNA follows: TGTGCCAGCAGTTTGCGGGAAACCGGGGAGCTGTTTTTT. Full variable domain (rest looked up from reference TRBV28 and TRBJ2-2): DVKVTQSSRYLVKRTGEKVFLECVQDMDHENMFWYRQDPGLGLRLIYFSYDVKMKEKGDIPEGYSVSREKKERFSLILESASTNQTSMYLCASSLRETGELFFGEGSRLTVL.

V is TRBV11-3 and J is TRBJ2-5, with 9 bases fitting TRBD2. The CDR3 covers 16 residues. V was pared by 5 bases and J by 2 bases, with 9 bases of the junction left unmatched. The germline V gene encodes CDR1 SGHNT and CDR2 YENEEA. The CDR3 sequence is CASSPGVAGEQETQYF. The DNA of the CDR3 is TGTGCCAGCAGCCCCGGGGTAGCGGGGGAGCAAGAGACCCAGTACTTC.

The chain carries TRBV29-1 and TRBJ1-1; D unclear. The CDR3 extends over 13 amino acids. V was trimmed by 4 bases and J by 6 bases, leaving 15 bases between them. Germline V gene lookup returns CDR1 SQVTM and CDR2 ANQGSEA. The CDR3 is CSVVSLMRPEAFF. The CDR3 DNA is TGCAGCGTTGTCAGTCTTATGCGGCCTGAAGCTTTCTTT.